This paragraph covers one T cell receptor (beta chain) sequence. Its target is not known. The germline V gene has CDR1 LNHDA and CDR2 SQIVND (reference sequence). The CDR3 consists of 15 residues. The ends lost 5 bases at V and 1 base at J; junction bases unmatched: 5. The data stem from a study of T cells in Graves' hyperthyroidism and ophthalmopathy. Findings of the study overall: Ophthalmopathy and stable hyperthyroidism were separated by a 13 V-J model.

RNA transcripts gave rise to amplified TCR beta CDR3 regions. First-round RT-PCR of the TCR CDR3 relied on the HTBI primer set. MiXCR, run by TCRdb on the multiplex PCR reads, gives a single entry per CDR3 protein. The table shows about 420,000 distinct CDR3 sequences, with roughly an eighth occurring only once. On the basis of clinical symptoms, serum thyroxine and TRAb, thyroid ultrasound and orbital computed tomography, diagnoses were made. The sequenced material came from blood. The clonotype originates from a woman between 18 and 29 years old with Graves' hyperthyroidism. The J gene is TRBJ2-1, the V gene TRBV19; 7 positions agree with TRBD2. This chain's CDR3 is CASSSGLESYNEQFF. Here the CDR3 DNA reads TGTGCCAGTAGTTCAGGACTAGAATCCTACAATGAGCAGTTCTTC.